This is a list of T cell receptor beta chains from one sample in a study of blood T cells in healthy people across ages. A single record per CDR3 protein comes from TCRdb applying MiXCR to the 5' RACE reads. Of about 1.5 million distinct CDR3 sequences detected, about 43% appear once; the ten largest clones hold around 8%. Sequencing input: blood. These receptors all come from a woman under 30 in good health. CDR3s include the opening cysteine and the closing phenylalanine or tryptophan. D genes are given only for firm matches. Size values are once, few and many counts, or a class for expanded clones, and some rows have none.

abundance	len	j_gene	d_gene	v_gene	CDR3nt	CDR3aa
few	17	TRBJ2-1	-	TRBV7-7	TGTGCCAGCAGTCATAGGTCGGGGCAGACAGATCGGAATGAGCAGTTCTTC	CASSHRSGQTDRNEQFF
-	12	TRBJ1-3	-	TRBV10-3	TGTGCCATCCAGGGCTCTGGAAACACCATATATTTT	CAIQGSGNTIYF
few	15	TRBJ1-1	TRBD1	TRBV12-3/TRBV12-4	TGTGCCAGCATAAAACCCGGGACAGTGAACACTGAAGCTTTCTTT	CASIKPGTVNTEAFF
-	14	TRBJ2-7	TRBD2	TRBV15	TGTGCCACCAGTGATAGCGGGAGTTCCTACGAGCAGTACTTC	CATSDSGSSYEQYF
few	11	TRBJ2-1	-	TRBV27	TGTGCCAGCAGCGAGGATGGTGAGCAGTTCTTC	CASSEDGEQFF
few	15	TRBJ2-1	TRBD2	TRBV20-1	TGCAGTGCTAACGGTCTAGCGGGAGTTCCGATAGAGCAGTTCTTC	CSANGLAGVPIEQFF
-	12	TRBJ1-2	-	TRBV6-6	TGTGCCAGCACGGCCTCAAACTATGGCTACACCTTC	CASTASNYGYTF
many	13	TRBJ2-7	-	TRBV27	TGTGCCAGCAGTTTCAAATCGGCCTACGAGCAGTACTTC	CASSFKSAYEQYF
many	16	TRBJ2-5	-	TRBV12-3/TRBV12-4	TGTGCCAGCAGTTTGTCCCGACAGAGCTACCAAGAGACCCAGTACTTC	CASSLSRQSYQETQYF
-	11	TRBJ1-2	-	TRBV7-9	TGTGCCAGCCTACCTGCCCTAGGCTACACCTTC	CASLPALGYTF
-	13	TRBJ2-1	-	TRBV2	TGCGCTAGAAGCCGGAGCTCCTACAATGAGCAGTTCTTC	CARSRSSYNEQFF
few	13	TRBJ2-3	-	TRBV29-1	TGCAGCGTTGGGATAGGAGCCCCAGATACGCAGTATTTT	CSVGIGAPDTQYF
few	15	TRBJ2-7	-	TRBV10-2	TGCGCCAGCAGTGAACGAGGGCGCAGCTCCTACGAGCAGTACTTC	CASSERGRSSYEQYF
-	14	TRBJ2-5	-	TRBV9	TGTGCCAGCAGCCCCCGGACATCGTTTAATGAGCAGTACTTC	CASSPRTSFNEQYF
-	15	TRBJ2-7	TRBD1	TRBV6-5	TGTGCCAGCACCCCTTCGACAGGGGGTTCGTACGAGCAGTACTTC	CASTPSTGGSYEQYF
-	18	TRBJ2-5	TRBD2	TRBV20-1	TGCAGTGCACCCAGGACTAGCGGGAGAGTGTTAAGGGGCAATGAGCAGTACTTC	CSAPRTSGRVLRGNEQYF
few	13	TRBJ2-1	-	TRBV7-2	TGTGCCAGCAGCTGGGAGTCCTACAATGAGCAGTTCTTC	CASSWESYNEQFF
few	15	TRBJ2-7	-	TRBV2	TGTGCCAGCACCCTGGGGCGGGGACCGTACAATGAGCAGTACTTC	CASTLGRGPYNEQYF
-	15	TRBJ2-1	-	TRBV5-1	TGCGCCAGCAGCCCCGGACCAGCCTCCTACAATGAGCAGTTCTTC	CASSPGPASYNEQFF
-	13	TRBJ2-1	-	TRBV20-1	TGCAGTGCTAGAGCCGCGTTCATGGATGAGCAGTTCTTC	CSARAAFMDEQFF
many	14	TRBJ1-1	-	TRBV5-1	TGCGCCAGCAGCTTGGCCGGGGGGGACACTGAAGCTTTCTTT	CASSLAGGDTEAFF
-	15	TRBJ2-1	-	TRBV10-2	TGCGCCAGCAGTGATGCGGCCCTGGATTACAATGAGCAGTTCTTC	CASSDAALDYNEQFF
-	14	TRBJ2-1	-	TRBV4-2	TGTGCCAGCAGCCAAGGCGCTAGCGTGGATGAGCAGTTCTTC	CASSQGASVDEQFF
-	15	TRBJ1-4	-	TRBV6-5	TGTGCCAGCAGTCAAACAGGTTCAACTAATGAAAAACTGTTTTTT	CASSQTGSTNEKLFF
few	15	TRBJ2-1	TRBD2	TRBV7-2	TGTGCCAGCACCCCCATCGGACTAGCGGGGAATGAGCAGTTCTTC	CASTPIGLAGNEQFF
few	21	TRBJ2-7	TRBD2	TRBV6-5	TGTGCCAGCAGTTACCTTCTCTCAGAGGCTAGCGGCTTTACCGCCTCCTACGAGCAGTACTTC	CASSYLLSEASGFTASYEQYF